The text below deals with one TCR beta chain. There is no known antigen for this receptor. It has no much larger one-base neighbor in the sample; base qualities were not kept. TCR beta CDR3 regions were sequenced from DNA using the immunoSEQ Assay. As for the authors' bioinformatics: T cell density was computed as TCR beta template counts normalized to usable DNA estimated by amplifying housekeeping genes. Richness was estimated using the preseqR package, with extrapolation to 400,000 templates for PBMC samples and to 120,000 templates for tissue samples. Clonality was defined by subtracting Pielou's evenness from one. To identify tissue-enriched TCRs, differential abundance testing was run on productive amino-acid clonotypes with a minimum total count of 5 and an alpha of 0.1. The Jaccard Index and the Morisita Overlap Index were used to measure repertoire overlap between compartments. GLIPH grouped TCR beta CDR3s together with public tetramer-defined viral CDR3s, and a viral motif had to include at least three viral sequences and show V-gene enrichment. Not all clones reach the TCRdb copy of this immuneACCESS table, which keeps in-frame sequences only. Checked studies attribute under half of the gap to unresolved V genes and leave the rest unexplained. The DNA gave D and trimming, while V, J and clone size come from that table. Recorded for this sample are 35,000 to 40,000 clones; about 87% of them occurred a single time. Roughly 2.5% of the sample lies in the top ten.

The junction shows trimming of 1 base on V and 0 bases on J, and the gene matches do not reach 1 base of it. The germline V gene encodes CDR1 SGHTA and CDR2 FQGTGA. The cysteine opens and the phenylalanine closes a CDR3 of 16 amino acids. CDR3 DNA is the only sequence kept; it has 48 bases, read in frame from the first base. The data are from a study of T cells in localized non-small cell lung cancer (dated by TCRdb to about 2020). As for the study more broadly: Comparing tumors with uninvolved tumor-adjacent lungs, the study looked at the T cell repertoires of 220 or so patients with early-stage NSCLC. All 236 NSCLC patients in the cohort were treatment-naive and had localized lung tumors that were resected. A mean age of around 66 years was recorded for the NSCLC patients, of whom more than 120 were male and around 100 were female.

The paper's findings and limits, for the study overall: Longer overall survival was associated with higher T cell density in blood, whereas shorter survival was associated with higher clonality in adjacent lung. Because multi-region tumor sequencing was not performed, intratumor heterogeneity could not be ruled out. Uninvolved tumor-adjacent lung showed the highest T cell clonality, higher than tumor, which suggests more focused antigenic responses in the uninvolved tumor-adjacent lung. Because the study design was exploratory, TCR variables were selected using unadjusted p-values without false-discovery rate correction. A median of around 57 of the top 100 tumor clones were detected in paired uninvolved adjacent lung, and some 30 of these tumor clones were also found among the top 100 clones of the paired uninvolved adjacent lung.

At diagnosis, peripheral blood, uninvolved tumor-adjacent lung and tumor were collected and were preserved as a mix of fresh-frozen and FFPE material. For TCR repertoire profiling, blood samples were analyzed as peripheral blood mononuclear cells. The sequence is built from TRBV7-3 and TRBJ2-3; TRBD2 fits 10 bases in the junction. This sequence originates from a woman aged 40-70 years with stage I lung adenocarcinoma. Sequenced here: peripheral blood, sampled before any cancer treatment. The nucleotide sequence is TGTGCCAGCAGCTTAAAACTAGCGGGAAGCACAGATACGCAGTATTTT. This yields the protein CASSLKLAGSTDTQYF.